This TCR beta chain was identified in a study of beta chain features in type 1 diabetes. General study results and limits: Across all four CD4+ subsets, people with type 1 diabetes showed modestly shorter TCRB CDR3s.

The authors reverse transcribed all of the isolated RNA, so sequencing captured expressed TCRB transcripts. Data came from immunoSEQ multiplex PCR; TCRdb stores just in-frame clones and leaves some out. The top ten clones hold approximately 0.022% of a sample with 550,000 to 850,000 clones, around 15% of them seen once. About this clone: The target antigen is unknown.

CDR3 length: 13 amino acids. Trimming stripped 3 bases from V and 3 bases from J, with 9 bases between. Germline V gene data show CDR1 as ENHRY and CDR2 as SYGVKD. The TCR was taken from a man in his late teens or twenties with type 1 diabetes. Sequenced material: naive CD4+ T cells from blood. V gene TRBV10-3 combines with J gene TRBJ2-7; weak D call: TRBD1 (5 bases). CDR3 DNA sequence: TGTGCCATCAGTGAACTAACAGGCTACGAGCAGTACTTC. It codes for CAISELTGYEQYF.